Shown below are 5 T cell receptor beta chains from a single sample sequenced in a study of T-cell memory formation after mild COVID-19. MiXCR, run by TCRdb on the 5' RACE reads, gives a single entry per CDR3 protein. The sample has some 150,000 distinct CDR3 sequences, about 25% seen once. The sequenced sample was PBMCs or a T cell subset sorted from them (not recorded which). All receptors come from an adult woman who had mild COVID-19 (a few samples of this study predate the infection). Cell type and time point are not known.

CDR3 coding DNA: TGTGCCAGCAGCCCTAGCGGGGGGTTCCAAGAGACCCAGTACTTC. This sequence encodes CASSPSGGFQETQYF. V is TRBV7-9 and J is TRBJ2-5; 11 bases line up with TRBD2. The junction had 3 bases not matched to a gene; V was cut back by 5 bases and J by 1 base. CDR1 is SEHNR and CDR2 is FQNEAQ in the germline V gene (reference sequence). There are 15 residues in the CDR3. Based on the CDR3 plus reference TRBV7-9 and TRBJ2-5, the full variable domain is DTGVSQNPRHKITKRGQNVTFRCDPISEHNRLYWYRQTLGQGPEFLTYFQNEAQLEKSRLLSDRFSAERPKGSFSTLEIQRTEQGDSAMYLCASSPSGGFQETQYFGPGTRLLVL.

V is TRBV7-9 and J is TRBJ1-1, with D maybe TRBD1 (6 bases). The V gene's germline CDR1 is SEHNR and CDR2 FQNEAQ (reference sequence). This CDR3 comprises 12 residues. V was trimmed by 5 bases and J by 7 bases, leaving 11 bases between them. The CDR3 coding sequence is TGTGCCAGCAGCCTGGGGACAAGTGAAGCTTTCTTT. It yields the protein CASSLGTSEAFF.

The chain employs TRBV15 and TRBJ1-1; no clear D. Germline V gene sequence: CDR1 LNHNV, CDR2 YYDKDF (reference sequence). CDR3 length equals 12 residues. V was clipped by 5 bases and J by 3 bases, with 7 bases between them. CDR3 protein: CATSQEDTEAFF. The CDR3 DNA is TGTGCCACCAGCCAAGAGGACACTGAAGCTTTCTTT.

The gene calls are TRBV27 and TRBJ2-2, with no clear D. The V and J ends lost 3 bases and 7 bases respectively, with 12 bases between them. The CDR3 length is 14 residues. The germline gives CDR1 MNHEY, CDR2 SMNVEV (reference sequence). CDR3 DNA: TGTGCCAGCAGTTTGGGCGGTACCGGCGGGGAGCTGTTTTTT. This gives the protein CASSLGGTGGELFF.

The chain uses TRBV29-1 and TRBJ2-7; 9 nucleotides align to TRBD1. The ends lost 7 bases at V and 2 bases at J; junction bases unmatched: 6. The CDR3 sequence is 13 residues long. CDR1 and CDR2 from the germline V gene are SQVTM and ANQGSEA. In nucleotides, the CDR3 is TGCAGCGCCCCGGGACAGGGACCCTACGAGCAGTACTTC. Residues: CSAPGQGPYEQYF.